This TCR beta chain was recovered during a study of long-term antiretroviral therapy in people with HIV. Study-wide points: HIV repertoires covered narrower CDR3 length ranges than controls did.

Germline lookup yields CDR1 MNHNY and CDR2 SVGAGI (reference sequence). This CDR3 is 14 amino acids long. V dropped 6 bases and J dropped 4 bases, with 15 bases sitting between them. Two or more post-ART PBMC samples, plus at least one pre-ART sample, were available for each donor. Points on this clone: Its antigen is unidentified.

The immunoSEQ assay was v3.0, run at survey level. The assay was immunoSEQ multiplex PCR, and TCRdb's table has in-frame clones only and misses some. The repertoire has around 18,000 clones, 75% to 85% of them found once; the top ten carry approximately 6.5%. The sequence derives from a man aged 18 to 29 with HIV. Sequencing used unsorted PBMCs, obtained at the start of antiretroviral therapy, before treatment. The gene calls are TRBV6-6 and TRBJ1-2; TRBD1 is a possible D gene (5 bases). This CDR3 is CASSRLRVTYGYTF. CDR3 in DNA: TGTGCCAGCAGCCGACTCAGGGTTACCTATGGCTACACCTTC.